This TCR beta chain was recorded in a study of blood T cell repertoires in COVID-19. At the level of the study: From the United States, Italy and Spain came samples of acute and convalescent COVID-19. T cells, B-cell-depleted T cells, or PBMCs provided the cDNA or gDNA that served as material.

CDR1 and CDR2 (germline): SGHTS, YDEGEE. V lost 0 bases, J lost 8 bases, and 11 bases stayed unmatched. There are 16 residues in the CDR3. Original analysis: The assay estimated nucleated cells by amplifying reference gene primers. Sequencing used immunoSEQ multiplex PCR; TCRdb keeps in-frame clones, though not all of them. The V and J calls and clone size come from that table; D and trimming were worked out from the DNA. The top ten clones hold around 2.7% of a sample with some 160,000 clones, 84% of them seen once. The V call is TRBV5-8, the J call TRBJ1-3; the match to TRBD1 covers 7 bases. The specimen was peripheral blood. This TCR was recovered from an elderly woman with COVID-19, enrolled during active disease. CDR3 nucleotide sequence: TGTGCCAGCAGCTTGGCCGGGTCAGGGGGAGGCGACACCATATATTTT. As protein: CASSLAGSGGGDTIYF.